This TCR beta chain was identified during a study of molecular identifiers for immune sequencing clone quantification. Study-level points and caveats: Clones with over 20 RNA copies captured over 99% of effector molecules but under 1% of naive ones. Reportedly, one cell's Jurkat TCR RNA was detected within one million naive CD8 cells. Clone sizes that are highly expanded could be underestimated when identical TCR molecules share a barcode.

The CD8+CD4-CCR7+CD45RA+ phenotype defined the sorted naive CD8 T cells. The sample holds many counts of this clonotype. Its antigen is unidentified. J gave up 0 bases and V 2 bases, and 7 bases lay outside the gene matches. This CDR3 has 17 residues. Germline-derived CDR1 and CDR2 are MNHEY and SVGAGI. TCRdb reanalysed the PCR reads using MiXCR and keeps one entry per CDR3 protein. The sample gives about 640,000 distinct CDR3 sequences, around 20% of which show up once; roughly 0.9% is in the top ten. This receptor was taken from a human donor in good health. Some libraries in this study had Jurkat cell RNA spiked in. The rearrangement joins TRBV6-5 to TRBJ2-5, with 9 bases aligning to TRBD1. The sample was naive CD8+ T cells from blood, with Jurkat cell RNA spiked in. Regarding subset: FACS-sorted CD8+CD4-CCR7+CD45RA+ naive T cells. The CDR3, as DNA: TGTGCCAGCAGTTACCAGCGGACAGGGGATCACCAAGAGACCCAGTACTTC. Its translation is CASSYQRTGDHQETQYF.